Listed below are T cell receptor beta chains from one sample, sequenced in a study of type 1 regulatory T cells. Via MiXCR, TCRdb re-called the reads, giving one row per CDR3 protein. The repertoire holds 80,000 to 100,000 distinct CDR3 sequences, with roughly 31% as singletons. What was sequenced was CD4+ T cells, either the whole sample or a sorted fraction (not recorded which). These receptors were collected from a human donor in good health. Each CDR3 is given with its conserved first and last residue. The D gene is left open where the match is weak. Size is stated for part of the rows, as once, few or many counts, or as a class when the clone is expanded.

CDR3aa | CDR3nt | j_gene | len | d_gene | abundance | v_gene
CASRPATGATSYEQYF | TGTGCCAGCAGGCCTGCAACAGGGGCTACCTCCTACGAGCAGTACTTC | TRBJ2-7 | 16 | TRBD1 | . | TRBV28
CSARGLAANEQFF | TGCAGTGCTAGAGGTCTAGCGGCGAATGAGCAGTTCTTC | TRBJ2-1 | 13 | TRBD2 | few | TRBV20-1
CASTQAEGGWETQYF | TGTGCCAGCACCCAAGCTGAGGGAGGATGGGAGACCCAGTACTTC | TRBJ2-5 | 15 | . | few | TRBV9
CASSLDGLAGVYEQYF | TGTGCCAGCAGTTTAGACGGACTAGCGGGTGTCTACGAGCAGTACTTC | TRBJ2-7 | 16 | TRBD2 | . | TRBV27
CASSQRTGTLETQYF | TGCGCCAGCAGCCAGCGGACAGGGACGTTGGAGACCCAGTACTTC | TRBJ2-5 | 15 | TRBD1 | . | TRBV4-1
CSARRQERDNSPLHF | TGCAGTGCTAGACGACAGGAGCGAGATAATTCACCCCTCCACTTT | TRBJ1-6 | 15 | . | . | TRBV20-1
CASSPDGTGLRTEAFF | TGTGCCAGCAGCCCGGACGGGACAGGGCTGAGGACTGAAGCTTTCTTT | TRBJ1-1 | 16 | TRBD1 | . | TRBV5-5
CSVSGTSVSGANVLTF | TGCAGCGTATCCGGGACTAGCGTTTCTGGGGCCAACGTCCTGACTTTC | TRBJ2-6 | 16 | TRBD2 | . | TRBV29-1
CASSLQTGHTEAFF | TGTGCCAGCAGCCTTCAGACAGGGCACACTGAAGCTTTCTTT | TRBJ1-1 | 14 | TRBD1 | . | TRBV14
CSASPGTSGRSYNEQFF | TGCAGTGCTAGTCCCGGGACTAGCGGGAGGTCCTACAATGAGCAGTTCTTC | TRBJ2-1 | 17 | TRBD2 | few | TRBV20-1
CASSQRTSGRLNTGGLFF | TGCGCCAGCAGCCAAAGGACTAGCGGGAGACTTAACACCGGGGGGCTGTTTTTT | TRBJ2-2 | 18 | TRBD2 | few | TRBV4-1
CASSSAAVAFF | TGTGCCAGCAGTTCGGCGGCGGTCGCTTTCTTT | TRBJ1-1 | 11 | . | few | TRBV6-5
CATSMGVNTGELFF | TGTGCCACCAGCATGGGAGTGAACACCGGGGAGCTGTTTTTT | TRBJ2-2 | 14 | . | few | TRBV15
CASSENGAQPQHF | TGCGCCAGCAGTGAGAACGGGGCTCAGCCCCAGCATTTT | TRBJ1-5 | 13 | . | . | TRBV10-1
CSARTTVSYNEQFF | TGCAGTGCTAGGACCACCGTGTCCTACAATGAGCAGTTCTTC | TRBJ2-1 | 14 | . | few | TRBV20-1
CSDSRTSGYNEQFF | TGCAGCGATAGTCGGACTAGCGGGTACAATGAGCAGTTCTTC | TRBJ2-1 | 14 | TRBD2 | . | TRBV20-1
CASTQTSGTPFGEQFF | TGTGCCAGTACCCAAACCTCCGGGACCCCCTTCGGTGAGCAGTTCTTC | TRBJ2-1 | 16 | . | . | TRBV19
CASKKFYEQFF | TGTGCCAGTAAGAAGTTCTATGAGCAGTTCTTC | TRBJ2-1 | 11 | . | . | TRBV19